The 23 T cell receptor beta chains given below trace back to one sample, sequenced in a study of T-cell memory formation after mild COVID-19. TCRdb fed the 5' RACE reads into MiXCR, producing one record per CDR3 protein. The table records roughly 240,000 distinct CDR3 sequences, 15% to 20% of them present only once. Sequencing was carried out using PBMCs or a T cell subset sorted from them (not recorded which). Source of these receptors: a man aged 18 to 30 who had mild COVID-19 (a few samples of this study predate the infection). Cell type and time point are not known.

This clonotype appeared a few times. The rearrangement joins TRBV4-1 to TRBJ2-3; 9 nucleotides align to TRBD1. This CDR3 spans 15 amino acids. J gave up 4 bases and V 1 base, and 3 bases lay outside the gene matches. Germline V gene lookup returns CDR1 MGHRA and CDR2 YSYEKL. CDR3 amino acids: CASSQANRGPDTQYF. CDR3 nucleotides: TGCGCCAGCAGCCAAGCTAACAGGGGGCCAGATACGCAGTATTTT.

J is TRBJ2-2 and V is TRBV7-8; 7 bases line up with TRBD1. J lost 5 bases, V lost 11 bases, and 8 bases had no gene match. This CDR3 has 13 amino acids. Germline CDR1 reads SGHVS; CDR2 reads FQNEAQ. This CDR3 reads CARSQGRTGELFF. CDR3 sequence (DNA): TGTGCCCGATCACAGGGGCGGACCGGGGAGCTGTTTTTT. The complete variable domain, with remaining parts taken from reference TRBV7-8 and TRBJ2-2, reads GAGVSQSPRYKVAKRGQDVALRCDPISGHVSLFWYQQALGQGPEFLTYFQNEAQLDKSGLPSDRFFAERPEGSVSTLKIQRTQQEDSAVYLCARSQGRTGELFFGEGSRLTVL.

This chain links TRBV5-6 with TRBJ1-1, with D hard to call. This CDR3 is 13 amino acids long. Germline V gene data show CDR1 as SGHDT and CDR2 as YYEEEE. With 7 bases removed from V and 8 bases from J, the gap between germline ends came to 18 bases. The CDR3 reads CASGLRALREAFF. The CDR3 nucleotides are TGTGCCAGCGGGCTACGGGCCCTCAGGGAAGCTTTCTTT. The full variable domain, in which reference TRBV5-6 and TRBJ1-1 provide the parts outside the CDR3, is DAGVTQSPTHLIKTRGQQVTLRCSPKSGHDTVSWYQQALGQGPQFIFQYYEEEERQRGNFPDRFSGHQFPNYSSELNVNALLLGDSALYLCASGLRALREAFFGQGTRLTVV.

This clonotype has only a few counts. The chain joins TRBV19 to TRBJ1-2, with a possible D match to TRBD1 (6 bases). V gave up 5 bases and J gave up 4 bases, with 17 bases separating them. Germline V gene lookup returns CDR1 LNHDA and CDR2 SQIVND (reference sequence). The CDR3 totals 15 residues. CDR3 bases: TGTGCCAGTAGTTCCCCGGGAAGGGGGGCCTATGGCTACACCTTC. It yields the protein CASSSPGRGAYGYTF.

V is TRBV20-1 and J is TRBJ2-7, with D tentatively TRBD1 or TRBD2 (6 bases each). CDR1 is DFQATT and CDR2 is SNEGSKA in the germline V gene (reference sequence). The V and J ends lost 6 bases and 1 base respectively, with 16 bases between them. This CDR3 comprises 14 residues. The CDR3 is CSAREGGRSYEQYV. The CDR3 DNA follows: TGCAGTGCCCGAGAAGGGGGGCGATCCTACGAGCAGTACGTC.

The gene calls are TRBV10-3 and TRBJ2-7; 8 nucleotides agree with TRBD2. The germline V gene has CDR1 ENHRY and CDR2 SYGVKD. The CDR3 is made up of 10 amino acids. The CDR3: CPGRVYEQYV. For the CDR3, the DNA is TGTCCCGGGAGGGTCTACGAGCAGTACGTC.

This rearrangement joins TRBV20-1 to TRBJ2-3, with 12 nucleotides matching TRBD1. The CDR3 runs to 14 residues. CDR1 and CDR2 from the germline V gene are DFQATT and SNEGSKA (reference sequence). Trimming took 8 bases from V and 5 from J; bases not matched to a gene: 8. The CDR3 is CSLRDRGRQDTQYF. CDR3 coding DNA: TGCAGTCTCCGGGACAGGGGGCGTCAAGATACGCAGTATTTT.

The chain is built from TRBV6-5 and TRBJ2-1; 7 nucleotides match TRBD2. There are 16 residues in the CDR3. The trim removed 0 bases at V and 0 bases at J, leaving 2 bases unmatched. Germline CDR1 reads MNHEY; CDR2 reads SVGAGI. Here the CDR3 reads CASSYSAGDSYNEQFF. The CDR3 nucleotides are TGTGCCAGCAGTTACTCGGCGGGGGACTCCTACAATGAGCAGTTCTTC.

This chain links TRBV18 with TRBJ2-5; a possible D gene is TRBD2 (5 bases). The CDR3 is 15 amino acids. CDR1 is KGHSH and CDR2 is LQKENI in the germline V gene. Deletions cut 1 base from V and 5 bases from J, with 14 bases between. CDR3 loop: CASSPRAVTGETQYF. DNA of the CDR3: TGTGCCAGCTCACCACGCGCAGTCACGGGGGAGACCCAGTACTTC. The full variable domain, with the rest looked up from reference TRBV18 and TRBJ2-5, is NAGVMQNPRHLVRRRGQEARLRCSPMKGHSHVYWYRQLPEEGLKFMVYLQKENIIDESGMPKERFSAEFPKEGPSILRIQQVVRGDSAAYFCASSPRAVTGETQYFGPGTRLLVL.

This clonotype has only a few counts. The chain couples TRBV3-1 to TRBJ2-7; D call uncertain. V lost 1 base and J 6 bases, leaving 10 bases between the germline ends. Germline values: CDR1 LGHDT, CDR2 YNNKEL (reference sequence). The CDR3 is 13 residues long. The CDR3 region is CASSQVPRAEQYF. CDR3 sequence (DNA): TGTGCCAGCAGCCAAGTACCCCGGGCCGAGCAGTACTTC.

This sequence joins TRBV10-3 and TRBJ2-5, with D tentatively TRBD1 (5 bases). There are 13 residues in the CDR3. Per germline, CDR1 ENHRY and CDR2 SYGVKD. Trimming removed 6 bases from V and 5 bases from J, with 13 bases in between. CDR3 in DNA: TGTGCCATCAGGTCAGGGCAACGGGAGACCCAGTACTTC. Translating gives CAIRSGQRETQYF.

This chain joins TRBV6-4 and TRBJ2-1; D may be TRBD1 or TRBD2 (5 bases each). V gave up 0 bases and J gave up 7 bases, with 13 bases separating them. CDR3 length: 15 amino acids. The germline CDR1 and CDR2 sequences are MRHNA and SNTAGT. CDR3 DNA sequence: TGTGCCAGCAGTGACTCGCCAGTTGGGGGAAATGAGCAGTTCTTC. Translating it yields CASSDSPVGGNEQFF.

This clonotype was counted only a few times. This chain joins TRBV15 and TRBJ2-5; D possibly corresponds to TRBD2 (6 bases). The CDR3 extends over 13 amino acids. CDR1 and CDR2 from the germline V gene are LNHNV and YYDKDF (reference sequence). Trimming took off 5 bases at V and 1 base at J, with 8 bases between the two ends. The CDR3 DNA sequence: TGTGCCACCAGCCCGGGGGTCCAAGAGACCCAGTACTTC. Translated, it gives CATSPGVQETQYF.

This clonotype occurred a few times. The rearrangement links TRBV7-9 to TRBJ1-1; perhaps TRBD1 as D (5 bases). V was shortened by 3 bases and J by 1 base, with 12 bases between the two germline ends. Per the germline V gene, CDR1 is SEHNR and CDR2 is FQNEAQ (reference sequence). The CDR3 is 15 amino acids. The CDR3: CASSFGTAANTEAFF. CDR3 in DNA: TGTGCCAGCAGCTTTGGGACCGCGGCGAACACTGAAGCTTTCTTT.

The chain combines TRBV6-2 or TRBV6-3 with TRBJ1-1; 7 bases align to TRBD1. J lost 1 base, V lost 6 bases, and 5 bases had no gene match. Germline loops: CDR1 MNHEY, CDR2 SVGEGT. This CDR3 comprises 14 residues. CDR3 region: CASRIQGPNTEAFF. CDR3 in DNA: TGTGCCAGCAGAATACAGGGGCCGAACACTGAAGCTTTCTTT.

The rearrangement links TRBV10-3 to TRBJ1-6, with unresolved D. The CDR3 contains 15 residues. V was clipped by 6 bases and J by 8 bases, with 17 bases between them. Per the germline V gene, CDR1 is ENHRY and CDR2 is SYGVKD. The CDR3 DNA is TGTGCCATCAGGCAGACTGTTCTAGGCGATTCACCCCTCCACTTT. Protein: CAIRQTVLGDSPLHF.

The chain is built from TRBV6-5 and TRBJ2-3; weak D call: TRBD1 (6 bases). This CDR3 is 15 amino acids long. Germline CDR1 and CDR2: MNHEY and SVGAGI. V lost 0 bases to trimming and J lost 5 bases, with 12 bases between them. CDR3 region: CASSYSTRGRDTQYF. The CDR3 coding sequence is TGTGCCAGCAGTTACTCGACCAGGGGTCGAGATACGCAGTATTTT.

The chain is built from TRBV9 and TRBJ1-5; a weak D match, TRBD1 (5 bases). Germline CDR1 and CDR2: SGDLS and YYNGEE. The V end lost 3 bases, the J end lost 3 bases, and 13 bases lay between the germline ends. CDR3 size: 15 residues. The CDR3 coding sequence is TGTGCCAGCAGCGAATCTCCAGGGACCAATCAGCCCCAGCATTTT. It is translated as CASSESPGTNQPQHF.

The sample holds many counts of this clonotype. The rearrangement links TRBV9 to TRBJ1-4, with TRBD1 matching over 7 bases. The V gene's germline CDR1 is SGDLS and CDR2 YYNGEE. The CDR3 runs 15 residues. Trimming cost V 0 bases and J 7 bases; bases outside gene matches: 6. The CDR3 here is CASSVAQGLGEKLFF. Here the CDR3 DNA reads TGTGCCAGCAGCGTAGCACAGGGGCTCGGTGAAAAACTGTTTTTT.

This clonotype was seen a handful of times. This sequence joins TRBV6-5 and TRBJ1-4; maybe TRBD1 (5 bases). V lost 2 bases, J lost 7 bases, and 8 bases lay in between. CDR3 length equals 13 residues. The germline gives CDR1 MNHEY, CDR2 SVGAGI. The CDR3 sequence: CASSYGGSEKLFF. CDR3 coding DNA: TGTGCCAGCAGTTACGGGGGAAGTGAAAAACTGTTTTTT.

This chain connects TRBV20-1 to TRBJ2-7, with no clear D. This CDR3 spans 12 amino acids. Germline CDR1 DFQATT, CDR2 SNEGSKA (reference sequence). Between the trimmed V and J ends, which lost 3 bases and 5 bases, there was a span of 11 bases. The DNA of the CDR3 is TGCAGTGCTAGTTCGTCCGGCCACGAGCAGTACTTC. Its protein is CSASSSGHEQYF.

In this sample, this clonotype turned up a few times. The gene calls are TRBV6-2 or TRBV6-3 and TRBJ2-4; 7 nucleotides line up with TRBD1. The CDR3 is made up of 17 amino acids. Germline CDR1 is MNHEY and CDR2 is SVGEGT. V trimming: 4 bases; J trimming: 0 bases; junction bases outside the gene matches: 9. The CDR3 is CASSSYRGEGAKNIQYF. As DNA, the CDR3 is TGTGCCAGCAGTTCGTACAGGGGCGAAGGAGCCAAAAACATTCAGTACTTC.

The sample holds many counts of this clonotype. The J gene is TRBJ2-5, the V gene TRBV5-1, with 7 positions matching TRBD2. This CDR3 has 15 residues. Per germline, CDR1 SGHRS and CDR2 YFSETQ. The trim removed 1 base at V and 5 bases at J, leaving 8 bases unmatched. CDR3 bases: TGCGCCAGCAGCTTGTTATTGCTAGCGGTCGAGACCCAGTACTTC. Amino acids: CASSLLLLAVETQYF.